Each of the 12 T cell receptor beta chains below was sequenced from the same sample in a study of T-cell reconstitution after alpha-beta-depleted transplantation in children listed by TCRdb under 2016. Interpreted using the paper, the treatment or condition label stands for: allogeneic hematopoietic cell transplantation with graft depleted of TCRalphabeta T cells and CD19 B cells. The method was PCR. The sequencer was an Illumina HiSeq 2500. TCR libraries were prepared with molecular barcoding, using unique molecular identifiers to normalize TCRbeta repertoire quantification. Starting from the raw public reads, TCRdb applied fastp trimming at Q25, assembled clones with MiXCR and retained in-frame beta chains. A single entry per CDR3 protein holds the most common genes and DNA from its merged rows. For this sample the table gives hundreds of thousands of distinct CDR3 sequences, of which roughly 14% were detected only once. Jointly, the top ten make up approximately 0.8% of the sample.

Specimen: PBMCs, collected before TCRalphabeta/CD19-depleted stem cell transplant. These TCRs come from a girl aged 2-9 years with congenital amegakaryocytic thrombocytopenia, due to receive a stem cell transplant.

This clonotype was seen a handful of times. The chain couples TRBV28 to TRBJ2-3, with 9 nucleotides matching TRBD2. With V trimmed by 4 bases and J by 4 bases, 12 bases remained unmatched. The germline CDR1 and CDR2 sequences are MDHEN and SYDVKM. This CDR3 spans 17 amino acids. The CDR3 spells CASSSHPGGRGPDTQYF. The CDR3 DNA is TGTGCCAGCAGTTCCCATCCTGGCGGGAGGGGGCCAGATACGCAGTATTTT. The variable domain in full, completed from reference TRBV28 and TRBJ2-3, reads DVKVTQSSRYLVKRTGEKVFLECVQDMDHENMFWYRQDPGLGLRLIYFSYDVKMKEKGDIPEGYSVSREKKERFSLILESASTNQTSMYLCASSSHPGGRGPDTQYFGPGTRLTVL.

This clonotype has only a few counts. V usage is TRBV20-1 and J usage is TRBJ1-4; a weak D match, TRBD1 (5 bases). V gave up 2 bases and J gave up 8 bases, with 9 bases separating them. The CDR3 covers 12 residues. Germline loops: CDR1 DFQATT, CDR2 SNEGSKA (reference sequence). The chain's CDR3 is CSARPGPEKLFF. CDR3 bases: TGCAGTGCTAGACCAGGGCCGGAAAAACTGTTTTTT.

In its sample, this clonotype was seen many times. The chain has TRBV15 and TRBJ2-1, with 10 bases lining up with TRBD2. V lost 0 bases to trimming and J lost 10 bases; unmatched junction nucleotides: 9. Germline lookup yields CDR1 LNHNV and CDR2 YYDKDF (reference sequence). This CDR3 has 16 amino acids. The CDR3 coding sequence is TGTGCCACCAGCAGAGATCTTGTAGCGGGAGGACGGGAGCAGTTCTTC. Translated, it gives CATSRDLVAGGREQFF.

The V and J genes are TRBV5-1 and TRBJ2-1; D call uncertain. The V end was cut by 5 bases, the J end by 4 bases, with 10 bases between. Germline values: CDR1 SGHRS, CDR2 YFSETQ. This CDR3 spans 13 amino acids. This chain's CDR3 is CASRAELYNEQFF. The CDR3 region has the DNA TGCGCCAGCAGGGCGGAGCTATACAATGAGCAGTTCTTC.

The chain recombines TRBV29-1 with TRBJ2-5; 8 positions match TRBD1. Germline V gene lookup returns CDR1 SQVTM and CDR2 ANQGSEA. Trimming removed 2 bases from V and 3 bases from J; junction bases left unmatched: 23. This CDR3 contains 20 residues. In DNA, the CDR3 is TGCAGCGTTGAAAAGGGGACAGGATTTTTTAGCGATTTGGGAAAAGAGACCCAGTACTTC. Amino acid sequence: CSVEKGTGFFSDLGKETQYF.

The chain is built from TRBV11-2 and TRBJ2-3; TRBD2 matches 8 bases. V gave up 1 base and J gave up 0 bases; unmatched junction bases: 3. The CDR3 loop spans 16 amino acids. From germline, CDR1 is SGHAT and CDR2 FQNNGV. The CDR3 here is CASSLAGLVSTDTQYF. CDR3 DNA sequence: TGTGCCAGCAGCTTAGCGGGACTAGTAAGCACAGATACGCAGTATTTT.

V gene TRBV10-1 combines with J gene TRBJ2-1; tentatively, D is TRBD2 (5 bases). V was shortened by 3 bases and J by 3 bases, with 27 bases between the two germline ends. The germline V gene encodes CDR1 WNHNN and CDR2 SYGVQD (reference sequence). The CDR3 contains 20 residues. CDR3 sequence: CASSDSRPPAPLRVYNEQFF. In DNA form, the CDR3 reads TGCGCCAGCAGTGATAGCCGGCCCCCCGCTCCTTTGCGGGTCTACAATGAGCAGTTCTTC.

This clonotype was picked up one time. Given a much more abundant clone one base away, this may be a read error. The chain carries TRBV20-1 and TRBJ2-1; D ambiguous. CDR3 length: 11 residues. Germline CDR1 reads DFQATT; CDR2 reads SNEGSKA (reference sequence). CDR3 sequence: CIARRAWEQFF. CDR3 DNA: TGCATTGCTCGACGTGCGTGGGAGCAGTTCTTC.

This clonotype was picked up one time. J is TRBJ2-7 and V is TRBV7-7; TRBD2 matches 12 bases. Germline lookup yields CDR1 SSHAT and CDR2 FNYEAQ (reference sequence). This CDR3 has 17 residues. V trimming: 1 base; J trimming: 4 bases; junction bases outside the gene matches: 8. DNA for the CDR3: TGTGCCAGCAGCTTAGTACGCCTAGCGGGAGGGCGGTACGAGCAGTACTTC. Its translation: CASSLVRLAGGRYEQYF.

This clonotype was seen ten or more times. This chain uses TRBV12-3 or TRBV12-4 with TRBJ2-1; TRBD2 aligns across 10 bases. The CDR3 covers 14 residues. V shed 7 bases and J 2 bases; nucleotides not matched to a gene: 2. The CDR3 DNA is TGTGCCAGCATTACTAGCGGGACCTACAATGAGCAGTTCTTC. Residues: CASITSGTYNEQFF.

This clonotype turned up a few times. This chain connects TRBV2 to TRBJ2-1, with D perhaps matching TRBD1 (6 bases). Per germline, CDR1 SNHLY and CDR2 FYNNEI. The length of the CDR3 is 16 residues. V was clipped by 6 bases and J by 2 bases, with 17 bases between them. CDR3 sequence reads: CASRAQQGPPYNEQFF. CDR3 in DNA: TGTGCCAGCAGAGCGCAACAGGGCCCTCCCTACAATGAGCAGTTCTTC.

This clonotype was detected only a few times. The chain joins TRBV6-5 to TRBJ1-6; TRBD1 might be the D (5 bases). Germline CDR1 and CDR2: MNHEY and SVGAGI. With 2 bases removed from V and 8 bases from J, the gap between germline ends came to 13 bases. The CDR3 contains 15 residues. The CDR3 DNA reads TGTGCCAGCAGTTACAGACGAGACAGTTATTCACCCCTCCACTTT. The encoded protein is CASSYRRDSYSPLHF.